Presented here are 20 T cell receptor beta chains from one specimen sequenced in a study of spatial heterogeneity in lung cancer. Their antigens are not known. Time point meaning: sample taken at primary tumor resection. TCRdb passed the 5' RACE reads through MiXCR, listing each CDR3 protein once. The top ten clones hold more than 9.5% of a sample with about 8,100 distinct CDR3 sequences, 12% of them seen once. Study findings and constraints: The number of expanded tumor alpha and beta chains correlated with mutation number.

This sample comprised lung tumor tissue, obtained at surgery. The receptors were gathered from a male donor with early-stage non-small cell lung cancer.

This clonotype has a count of ten or more. This beta chain turned up in a library designed for alpha chains; as an off-target read, its abundance says little. V usage is TRBV14 and J usage is TRBJ2-1; 14 nucleotides line up with TRBD2. Germline V gene data show CDR1 as SGHDN and CDR2 as FVKESK. V dropped 1 base and J dropped 2; count of bases not matched to a gene: 10. The CDR3 runs 20 residues. This CDR3 reads CASSQATRLAGGPTYNEQFF. The DNA of the CDR3 is TGTGCCAGCAGCCAAGCTACGCGACTAGCGGGAGGGCCGACCTACAATGAGCAGTTCTTC. Based on the CDR3 plus reference TRBV14 and TRBJ2-1, the full variable domain is EAGVTQFPSHSVIEKGQTVTLRCDPISGHDNLYWYRRVMGKEIKFLLHFVKESKQDESGMPNNRFLAERTGGTYSTLKVQPAELEDSGVYFCASSQATRLAGGPTYNEQFFGPGTRLTVL.

This clonotype was detected many times. The library was built for alpha chains, so this beta chain is an off-target read and its size means little. The CDR3 DNA reads TGTGCCAGCACTAGCGGAATTCCTTTCTCTGGGGCCAACGTCCTGACTTTC. It yields the protein CASTSGIPFSGANVLTF. The chain uses TRBV2 and TRBJ2-6; TRBD2 matches 7 bases. CDR1 SNHLY and CDR2 FYNNEI come from the germline V gene. This CDR3 comprises 17 residues. Germline trimming cut 7 bases from V and 0 bases from J; bases unmatched to any gene: 9.

With respect to this clonotype: This beta chain is an off-target read within a library intended for alpha chains, so its frequency means little. This rearrangement joins TRBV27 to TRBJ2-2; maybe TRBD1 (6 bases). The CDR3 runs to 15 residues. Trimming shortened V by 6 bases and J by 8 bases, and 19 bases separated the two germline ends. Germline CDR1 MNHEY, CDR2 SMNVEV (reference sequence). Written as DNA, the CDR3 is TGTGCCAGCAGACCCCAGCAGGGGTATCCGGGGGAGCTGTTTTTT. It translates to CASRPQQGYPGELFF.

In this sample, this clonotype turned up many times. Little can be read into the size of this beta chain, an off-target read in a library designed for alpha chains. The chain employs TRBV5-5 and TRBJ2-2, with D perhaps matching TRBD2 (5 bases). Looked up from germline, CDR1 is SGHKS and CDR2 is YYEKEE (reference sequence). Trimming left V 2 bases short and J 1 base short, with 15 bases between. CDR3 length: 17 amino acids. The CDR3 here is CASSFRISAMNTGELFF. For the CDR3, the DNA is TGTGCCAGCAGCTTTAGGATTAGCGCTATGAACACCGGGGAGCTGTTTTTT. Drawing the rest from reference TRBV5-5 and TRBJ2-2, the complete variable domain is DAGVTQSPTHLIKTRGQQVTLRCSPISGHKSVSWYQQVLGQGPQFIFQYYEKEERGRGNFPDRFSARQFPNYSSELNVNALLLGDSALYLCASSFRISAMNTGELFFGEGSRLTVL.

This clonotype showed up many times. In a library made to pick up alpha chains, this beta chain is a stray read with a size that means little. The chain uses TRBV12-3 or TRBV12-4 and TRBJ2-3; unclear D gene. The V end lost 3 bases, the J end lost 4 bases, and 8 bases lay between the germline ends. The CDR3 length is 13 residues. The CDR3, as DNA: TGTGCCAGCAGTTTTGGGTCCGCAGATACGCAGTATTTT. This sequence encodes CASSFGSADTQYF.

This clonotype was recorded at least ten times. This beta chain came through as a stray read in a library set up for alpha chains, and its size says little. The rearrangement links TRBV11-2 to TRBJ1-4, with no clear D. The CDR3 loop spans 15 amino acids. Looked up from germline, CDR1 is SGHAT and CDR2 is FQNNGV. With 5 bases removed from V and 5 bases from J, the gap between germline ends came to 15 bases. The CDR3 DNA follows: TGTGCCAGCAGCATTGCCCGGGTCCCCAATGAAAAACTGTTTTTT. It yields the protein CASSIARVPNEKLFF.

This clonotype was detected ten times or more. This beta chain appears as a stray read in a library generated for alpha chains; its size is not informative. The chain links TRBV2 to TRBJ2-5; D remains unclear. Germline CDR1 is SNHLY and CDR2 is FYNNEI. V lost 6 bases to trimming and J lost 3 bases, with 5 bases between them. The CDR3 runs to 11 residues. As DNA, the CDR3 is TGTGCCAGCAGCCTTAAAGAGACCCAGTACTTC. Translating gives CASSLKETQYF.

This clonotype was seen repeatedly, ten times or more. A read error may produce the germline difference seen at one junction end. This beta chain was picked up by a library intended for alpha chains and is off target, so its count carries little meaning. The genes are TRBV7-8 and TRBJ2-6; D is possibly TRBD1 (5 bases). The CDR3 consists of 19 residues. CDR1 and CDR2 from the germline V gene are SGHVS and FQNEAQ. The chain's CDR3 is CASSLGLGVGFSGASVLTF. In DNA, the CDR3 is TGTGCCAGCAGCTTAGGTCTAGGAGTCGGTTTTTCTGGGGCCAGCGTCCTGACTTTC.

This clonotype was observed many times. The library was built for alpha chains, so this beta chain is an off-target read and its size means little. The chain uses TRBV27 and TRBJ2-7, with 9 nucleotides matching TRBD1. CDR1 and CDR2 from the germline V gene are MNHEY and SMNVEV (reference sequence). This CDR3 comprises 16 residues. Germline trimming cut 2 bases from V and 6 bases from J; bases unmatched to any gene: 11. CDR3 in amino acids: CASSLVGGTGWGEQYF. Here the CDR3 DNA reads TGTGCCAGCAGTTTAGTCGGAGGGACAGGGTGGGGCGAGCAGTACTTC.

Many counts were recorded for this clonotype. Within a library made for alpha chains, this beta chain is off target, and its count is uninformative. The rearrangement joins TRBV7-9 to TRBJ1-5, with 9 bases matching TRBD1. Germline CDR1 is SEHNR and CDR2 is FQNEAQ (reference sequence). This CDR3 spans 15 amino acids. With 0 bases clipped from V and 6 bases from J, the junction kept 3 bases outside the gene matches. The CDR3 here is CASSLAGTGTQPQHF. The DNA of the CDR3 is TGTGCCAGCAGCTTAGCGGGGACAGGGACTCAGCCCCAGCATTTT.

This clonotype is medium-sized within its sample. A library made for alpha chains picked up this beta chain off target, so its size means little. V gene TRBV7-3 combines with J gene TRBJ2-5; 7 positions match TRBD1. Germline assignment: CDR1 SGHTA and CDR2 FQGTGA. V lost 4 bases, J lost 5 bases, and 4 bases stayed unmatched. The CDR3 is 13 amino acids. In nucleotides, the CDR3 is TGTGCCAGCAGCTCCGGACAGGCGGAGACCCAGTACTTC. As protein: CASSSGQAETQYF.

This clonotype has at least ten counts. This beta chain appears as a stray read in a library generated for alpha chains; its size is not informative. V gene TRBV28 combines with J gene TRBJ2-5, with D tentatively TRBD1 (6 bases). The CDR3 is 13 amino acids. The ends were cut back, 3 bases at V and 9 bases at J, with 14 bases in the middle. CDR1 and CDR2 from the germline V gene are MDHEN and SYDVKM. The CDR3: CASSFQGRVSQYF. In DNA, the CDR3 is TGTGCCAGCAGTTTCCAGGGGCGGGTATCCCAGTACTTC.

This clonotype has ten or more counts. This beta chain appears as a stray read in a library generated for alpha chains; its size is not informative. The rearrangement joins TRBV5-1 to TRBJ2-7, with a possible D match to TRBD2 (6 bases). The germline V gene has CDR1 SGHRS and CDR2 YFSETQ. Trimming stripped 0 bases from V and 0 bases from J, with 13 bases between. The length of the CDR3 is 16 residues. The CDR3 loop reads CASSLVAAGDSYEQYF. Written as DNA, the CDR3 is TGCGCCAGCAGCTTGGTCGCAGCGGGCGACTCCTACGAGCAGTACTTC.

Concerning this clonotype itself: This beta chain came through as a stray read in a library set up for alpha chains, and its size says little. The V gene is TRBV9, the J gene TRBJ2-5; TRBD1 matches at 8 bases. From germline, CDR1 is SGDLS and CDR2 YYNGEE. The CDR3 extends over 14 amino acids. J lost 4 bases, V lost 0 bases, and 2 bases had no gene match. For the CDR3, the DNA is TGTGCCAGCAGCGTAGGGACAGGGAGAGAGACCCAGTACTTC. It codes for CASSVGTGRETQYF.

This clonotype has a count of ten or more. In a library made to pick up alpha chains, this beta chain is a stray read with a size that means little. This chain uses TRBV2 with TRBJ2-3; D is undetermined. Germline CDR1 is SNHLY and CDR2 is FYNNEI. With 6 bases removed from V and 5 bases from J, the gap between germline ends came to 9 bases. The CDR3 consists of 12 residues. The CDR3 DNA follows: TGTGCCAGCAGAAAAGTTGTAGATACGCAGTATTTT. Amino acid sequence: CASRKVVDTQYF.

This clonotype was seen ten or more times. This beta chain appears as a stray read in a library generated for alpha chains; its size is not informative. The V call is TRBV7-3, the J call TRBJ2-5; D is possibly TRBD2 (6 bases). The ends were cut back, 2 bases at V and 3 bases at J, with 16 bases in the middle. The V gene's germline CDR1 is SGHTA and CDR2 FQGTGA. The CDR3 extends over 16 amino acids. CDR3 in DNA: TGTGCCAGCAGCTTAGGCGGGACTTTCGGGGAAGAGACCCAGTACTTC. It specifies CASSLGGTFGEETQYF.

This clonotype occurred many times. This beta chain is a stray read from a library made for alpha chains; its abundance is not meaningful. This chain uses TRBV4-3 with TRBJ1-1; no firm D call. V was shortened by 0 bases and J by 9 bases, with 11 bases between the two germline ends. Germline V gene lookup returns CDR1 LGHNA and CDR2 YSLEER. This CDR3 spans 13 amino acids. The CDR3 is CASSQDAGGKAFF. The DNA of the CDR3 is TGCGCCAGCAGCCAAGACGCAGGCGGCAAAGCTTTCTTT.

This clonotype qualifies as large (0.1 to 1%). With the library built for alpha chains, this beta chain is off target and its frequency is not meaningful. J is TRBJ2-5 and V is TRBV5-1; D gene uncertain. The germline CDR1 and CDR2 sequences are SGHRS and YFSETQ. The CDR3 runs 11 residues. Trimming removed 1 base at V and 2 bases at J, with 0 bases between. CDR3 sequence: CASSLQETQYF. Here the CDR3 DNA reads TGCGCCAGCAGCTTGCAAGAGACCCAGTACTTC.

Of note for this clonotype: The library was prepared for alpha chains; this beta chain is a stray read, so its frequency means little. The V and J genes are TRBV6-6 and TRBJ2-1; D possibly corresponds to TRBD1 (5 bases). The CDR3 contains 16 residues. V was clipped by 0 bases and J by 2 bases, with 11 bases between them. The germline V gene encodes CDR1 MNHNY and CDR2 SVGAGI (reference sequence). CDR3 region: CASSYSPRDPYNEQFF. The CDR3 bases are TGTGCCAGCAGTTACTCACCCAGGGATCCCTACAATGAGCAGTTCTTC.

This clonotype appeared many times. Being off target in a library aimed at alpha chains, this beta chain has a size of little meaning. The chain recombines TRBV3-1 with TRBJ2-7; weak D call: TRBD1 (5 bases). Trimming shortened V by 4 bases and J by 0 bases, and 13 bases separated the two germline ends. Germline V lookup: CDR1 LGHDT, CDR2 YNNKEL (reference sequence). The CDR3 sequence is 15 residues long. This CDR3 is CASSPDPGNSYEQYF. For the CDR3, the DNA is TGTGCCAGCAGCCCGGATCCAGGGAACTCCTACGAGCAGTACTTC.